At least ten counts were recorded for the clone carrying this TCR beta chain. Its antigen is unknown. Trimming removed 4 bases from V and 6 bases from J, with 16 bases in between. Germline V gene lookup returns CDR1 MDHEN and CDR2 SYDVKM. The CDR3 consists of 15 residues. TCRdb re-analysed the 5' RACE reads in MiXCR, keeping a single row per CDR3 protein. The repertoire includes 20,000 to 25,000 distinct CDR3 sequences, 2% to 2.5% of them detected once, and approximately 5.4% sits in the top ten. This sample is part of a study of beta chain bispecific antibodies for T cell cancers. Study summary: Sequenced cells survived coculture with leukemia lines plus bispecific antibodies.

Either OKT3 anti-CD3 antibody or CD3/CD28 beads expanded T cells from blood mononuclear cells over roughly 3 days. Normal T cells cocultured with Jurkat cells and anti-TRBV12 bispecific. Expanded T cells grew in IL-2 (roughly 100 IU/ml) plus IL-7 (5 ng/ml). Study-wide findings and caveats: The leukemia cells, rather than normal T cells, gave most of the targeted TRBV signal. Only targeted and closely related TRBV genes appeared affected. After anti-TRBV12 rather than anti-CD19 exposure, TRBV12-3 made up roughly 99% less of total TRBV signal.

Specimen: healthy donor T cells cultured with leukemia cells, collected from a culture containing a bispecific antibody targeting TCR Vbeta12. The receptor's source is a human donor in good health. Some clones in this sample may be carry-over from other donors' samples. The chain uses TRBV28 and TRBJ1-5, with unresolved D. CDR3 sequence (DNA): TGTGCCAGCAGTTCCCCAGGCAATCCCGGTCAGCCCCAGCATTTT. Its protein is CASSSPGNPGQPQHF.